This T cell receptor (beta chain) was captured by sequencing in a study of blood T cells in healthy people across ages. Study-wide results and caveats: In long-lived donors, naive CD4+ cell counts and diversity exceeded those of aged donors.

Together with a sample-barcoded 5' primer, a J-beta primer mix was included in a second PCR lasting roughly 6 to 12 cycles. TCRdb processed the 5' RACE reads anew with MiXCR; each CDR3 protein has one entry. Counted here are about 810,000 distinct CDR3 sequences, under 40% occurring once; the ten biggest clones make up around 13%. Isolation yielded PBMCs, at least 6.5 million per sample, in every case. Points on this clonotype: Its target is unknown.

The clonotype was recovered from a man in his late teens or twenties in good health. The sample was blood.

CDR3 amino acids: CAISVGGKGTDTQYF. The CDR3 nucleotides are TGTGCCATCAGTGTAGGTGGAAAAGGGACAGATACGCAGTATTTT. The chain joins TRBV10-3 to TRBJ2-3; D is uncertain. Between the trimmed V and J ends, which lost 4 bases and 3 bases, there was a span of 14 bases. The CDR3 runs to 15 residues. Looked up from germline, CDR1 is ENHRY and CDR2 is SYGVKD.